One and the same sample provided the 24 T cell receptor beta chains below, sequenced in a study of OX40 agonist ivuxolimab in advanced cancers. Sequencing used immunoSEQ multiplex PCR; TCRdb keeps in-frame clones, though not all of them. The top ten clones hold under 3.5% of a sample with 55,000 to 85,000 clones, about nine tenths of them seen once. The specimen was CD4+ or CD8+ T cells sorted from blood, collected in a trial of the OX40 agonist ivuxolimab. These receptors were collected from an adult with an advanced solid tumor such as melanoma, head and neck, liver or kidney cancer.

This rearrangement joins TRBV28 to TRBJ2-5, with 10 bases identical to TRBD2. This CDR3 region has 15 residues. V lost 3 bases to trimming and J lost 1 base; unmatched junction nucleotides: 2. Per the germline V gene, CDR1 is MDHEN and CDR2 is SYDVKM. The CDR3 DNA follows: TGTGCCAGCAGTTTCAGCGGGGGGGGCCAAGAGACCCAGTACTTC. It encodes CASSFSGGGQETQYF.

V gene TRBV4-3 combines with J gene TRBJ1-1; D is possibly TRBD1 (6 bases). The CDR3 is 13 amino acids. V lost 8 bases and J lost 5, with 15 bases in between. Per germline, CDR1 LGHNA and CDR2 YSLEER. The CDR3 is CASRYAGETEAFF. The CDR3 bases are TGCGCCAGCCGATATGCAGGGGAAACTGAAGCTTTCTTT.

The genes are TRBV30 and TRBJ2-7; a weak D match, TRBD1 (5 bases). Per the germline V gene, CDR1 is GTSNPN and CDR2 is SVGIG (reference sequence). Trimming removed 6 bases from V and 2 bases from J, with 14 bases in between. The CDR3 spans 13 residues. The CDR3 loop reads CACQGVAPYEQYF. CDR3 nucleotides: TGTGCCTGCCAAGGGGTTGCACCCTACGAGCAGTACTTC.

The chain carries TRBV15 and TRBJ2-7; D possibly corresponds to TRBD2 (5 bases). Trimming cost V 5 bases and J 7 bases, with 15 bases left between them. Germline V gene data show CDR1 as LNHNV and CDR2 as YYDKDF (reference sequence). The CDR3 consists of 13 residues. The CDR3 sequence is CATSPRGEVEQYF. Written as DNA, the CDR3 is TGTGCCACCAGCCCACGGGGTGAGGTTGAGCAGTACTTC.

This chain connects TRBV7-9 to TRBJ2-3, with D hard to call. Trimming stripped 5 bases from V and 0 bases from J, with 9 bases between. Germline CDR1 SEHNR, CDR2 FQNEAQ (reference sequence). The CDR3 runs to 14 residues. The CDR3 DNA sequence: TGTGCCAGCAGCATGGGATCTAGCACAGATACGCAGTATTTT. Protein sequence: CASSMGSSTDTQYF. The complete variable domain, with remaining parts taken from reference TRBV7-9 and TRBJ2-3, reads DTGVSQNPRHKITKRGQNVTFRCDPISEHNRLYWYRQTLGQGPEFLTYFQNEAQLEKSRLLSDRFSAERPKGSFSTLEIQRTEQGDSAMYLCASSMGSSTDTQYFGPGTRLTVL.

The CDR3 sequence: CASSQDRELGRAFF. CDR3 DNA sequence: TGTGCCAGCAGCCAAGATAGGGAGTTGGGCAGAGCTTTCTTT. This chain uses TRBV4-2 with TRBJ1-1; no firm D call. The CDR3 spans 14 residues. The V and J ends lost 0 bases and 10 bases respectively, with 15 bases between them. Germline CDR1 and CDR2: LGHNA and YNFKEQ.

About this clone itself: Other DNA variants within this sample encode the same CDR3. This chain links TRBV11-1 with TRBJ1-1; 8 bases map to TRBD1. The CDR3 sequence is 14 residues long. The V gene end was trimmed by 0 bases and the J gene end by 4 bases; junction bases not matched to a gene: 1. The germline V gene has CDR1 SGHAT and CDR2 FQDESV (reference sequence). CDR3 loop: CASSLATGGTEAFF. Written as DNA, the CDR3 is TGTGCCAGCAGCTTAGCCACAGGGGGCACTGAAGCTTTCTTT.

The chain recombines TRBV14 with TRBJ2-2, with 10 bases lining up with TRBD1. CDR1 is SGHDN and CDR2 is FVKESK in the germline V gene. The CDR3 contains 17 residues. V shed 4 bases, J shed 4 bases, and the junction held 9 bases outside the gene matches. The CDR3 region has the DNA TGTGCCAGCAGCCTCAGGAGAGGGACAGGGGTCACCGGGGAGCTGTTTTTT. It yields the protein CASSLRRGTGVTGELFF.

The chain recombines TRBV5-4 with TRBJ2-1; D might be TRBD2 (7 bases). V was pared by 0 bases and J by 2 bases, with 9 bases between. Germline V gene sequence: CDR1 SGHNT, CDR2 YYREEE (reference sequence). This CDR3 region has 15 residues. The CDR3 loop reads CASSLGRGPYNEQFF. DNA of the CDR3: TGTGCCAGCAGCTTGGGGCGGGGGCCCTACAATGAGCAGTTCTTC.

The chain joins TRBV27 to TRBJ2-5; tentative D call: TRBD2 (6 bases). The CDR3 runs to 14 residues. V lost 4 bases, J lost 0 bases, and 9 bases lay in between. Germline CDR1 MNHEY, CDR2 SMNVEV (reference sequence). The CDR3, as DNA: TGTGCCAGCAGTTCCCGGGAGAACCAAGAGACCCAGTACTTC. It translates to CASSSRENQETQYF.

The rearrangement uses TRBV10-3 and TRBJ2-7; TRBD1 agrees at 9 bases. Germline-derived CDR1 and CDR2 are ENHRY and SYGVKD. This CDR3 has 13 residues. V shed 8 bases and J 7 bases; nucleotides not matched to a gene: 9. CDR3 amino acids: CAIGDRDPREQYF. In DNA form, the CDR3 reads TGTGCCATCGGGGACAGGGATCCGCGGGAGCAGTACTTC.

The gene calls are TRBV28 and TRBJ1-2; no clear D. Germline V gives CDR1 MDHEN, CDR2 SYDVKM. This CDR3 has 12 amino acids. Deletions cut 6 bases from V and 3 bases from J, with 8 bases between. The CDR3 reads CASRPSYYGYTF. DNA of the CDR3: TGTGCCAGCAGACCCAGCTACTATGGCTACACCTTC.

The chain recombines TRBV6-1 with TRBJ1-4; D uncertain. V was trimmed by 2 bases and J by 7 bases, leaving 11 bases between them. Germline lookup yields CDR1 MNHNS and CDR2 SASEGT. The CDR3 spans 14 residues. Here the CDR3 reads CASSETRSSEKLFF. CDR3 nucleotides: TGTGCCAGCAGTGAAACCCGCTCGAGTGAAAAACTGTTTTTT.

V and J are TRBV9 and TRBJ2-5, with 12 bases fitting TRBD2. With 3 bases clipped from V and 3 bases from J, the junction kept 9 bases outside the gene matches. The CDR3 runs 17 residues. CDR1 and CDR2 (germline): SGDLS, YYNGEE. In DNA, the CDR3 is TGTGCCAGCAGCGGGCCACTAGCGGGGGGACCTGAAGAGACCCAGTACTTC. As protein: CASSGPLAGGPEETQYF.

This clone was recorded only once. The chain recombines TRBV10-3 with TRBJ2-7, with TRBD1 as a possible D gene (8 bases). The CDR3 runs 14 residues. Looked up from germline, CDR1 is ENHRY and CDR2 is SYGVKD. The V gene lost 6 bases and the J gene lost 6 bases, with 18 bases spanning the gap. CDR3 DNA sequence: TGTGCCATCAGCGGACAGGGAGGGCGGAGCGAGCAGTACTTC. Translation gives CAISGQGGRSEQYF.

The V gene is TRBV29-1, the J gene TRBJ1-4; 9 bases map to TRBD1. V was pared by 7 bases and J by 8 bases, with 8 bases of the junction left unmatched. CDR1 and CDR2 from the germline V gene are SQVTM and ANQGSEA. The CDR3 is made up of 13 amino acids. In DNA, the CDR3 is TGCAGCGCCCGGGACAGGGCACAAGAAAAACTGTTTTTT. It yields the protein CSARDRAQEKLFF.

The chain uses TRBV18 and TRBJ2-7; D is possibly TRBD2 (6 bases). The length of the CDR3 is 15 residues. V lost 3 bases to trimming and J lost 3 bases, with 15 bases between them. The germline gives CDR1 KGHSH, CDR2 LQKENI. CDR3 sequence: CASSPPGVEGYEQYF. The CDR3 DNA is TGTGCCAGCTCACCGCCGGGCGTGGAGGGCTACGAGCAGTACTTC. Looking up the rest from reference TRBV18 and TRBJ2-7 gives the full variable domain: NAGVMQNPRHLVRRRGQEARLRCSPMKGHSHVYWYRQLPEEGLKFMVYLQKENIIDESGMPKERFSAEFPKEGPSILRIQQVVRGDSAAYFCASSPPGVEGYEQYFGPGTRLTVT.

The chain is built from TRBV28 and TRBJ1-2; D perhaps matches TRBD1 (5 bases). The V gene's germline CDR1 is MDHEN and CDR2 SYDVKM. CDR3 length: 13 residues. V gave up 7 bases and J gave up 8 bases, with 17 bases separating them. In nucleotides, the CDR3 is TGTGCCAGCAAGCTCCCCTCGGGGGGGGGCTACACCTTC. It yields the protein CASKLPSGGGYTF.

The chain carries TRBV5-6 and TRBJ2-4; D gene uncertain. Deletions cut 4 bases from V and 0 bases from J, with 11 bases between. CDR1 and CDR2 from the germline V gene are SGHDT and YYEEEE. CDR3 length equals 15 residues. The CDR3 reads CASSGVGLAKNIQYF. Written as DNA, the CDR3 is TGTGCCAGCAGCGGCGTTGGCCTAGCCAAAAACATTCAGTACTTC.

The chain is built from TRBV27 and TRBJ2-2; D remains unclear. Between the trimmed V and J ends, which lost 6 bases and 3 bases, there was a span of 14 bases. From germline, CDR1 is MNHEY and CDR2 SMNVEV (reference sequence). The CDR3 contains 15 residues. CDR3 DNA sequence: TGTGCCAGCAGCCTCTCCCGGCCGGACACCGGGGAGCTGTTTTTT. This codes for CASSLSRPDTGELFF.

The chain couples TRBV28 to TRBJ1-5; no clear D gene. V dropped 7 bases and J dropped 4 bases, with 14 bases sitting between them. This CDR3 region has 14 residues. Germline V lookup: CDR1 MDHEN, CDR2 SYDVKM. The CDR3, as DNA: TGTGCCAGCATTCGTTGGGGTGGAAATCAGCCCCAGCATTTT. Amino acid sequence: CASIRWGGNQPQHF.

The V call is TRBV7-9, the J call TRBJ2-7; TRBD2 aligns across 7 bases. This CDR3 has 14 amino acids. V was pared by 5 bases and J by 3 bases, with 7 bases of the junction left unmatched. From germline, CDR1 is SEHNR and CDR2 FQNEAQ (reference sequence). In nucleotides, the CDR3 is TGTGCCAGCAGCCCCACGGGGGGAGGCTACGAGCAGTACTTC. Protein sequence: CASSPTGGGYEQYF.

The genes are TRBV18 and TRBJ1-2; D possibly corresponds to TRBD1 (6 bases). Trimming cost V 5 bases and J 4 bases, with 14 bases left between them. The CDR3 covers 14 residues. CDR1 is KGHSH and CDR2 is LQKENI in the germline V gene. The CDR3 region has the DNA TGTGCCAGCTCAGACAGAGGACAGTCCTATGGCTACACCTTC. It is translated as CASSDRGQSYGYTF. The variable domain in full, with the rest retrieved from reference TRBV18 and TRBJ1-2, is NAGVMQNPRHLVRRRGQEARLRCSPMKGHSHVYWYRQLPEEGLKFMVYLQKENIIDESGMPKERFSAEFPKEGPSILRIQQVVRGDSAAYFCASSDRGQSYGYTFGSGTRLTVV.

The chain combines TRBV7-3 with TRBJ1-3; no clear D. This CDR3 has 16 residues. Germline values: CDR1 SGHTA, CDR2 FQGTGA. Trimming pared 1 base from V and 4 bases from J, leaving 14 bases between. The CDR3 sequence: CASSLRPGSPGNTIYF. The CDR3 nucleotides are TGTGCCAGCAGCTTAAGACCCGGTTCCCCGGGAAACACCATATATTTT.